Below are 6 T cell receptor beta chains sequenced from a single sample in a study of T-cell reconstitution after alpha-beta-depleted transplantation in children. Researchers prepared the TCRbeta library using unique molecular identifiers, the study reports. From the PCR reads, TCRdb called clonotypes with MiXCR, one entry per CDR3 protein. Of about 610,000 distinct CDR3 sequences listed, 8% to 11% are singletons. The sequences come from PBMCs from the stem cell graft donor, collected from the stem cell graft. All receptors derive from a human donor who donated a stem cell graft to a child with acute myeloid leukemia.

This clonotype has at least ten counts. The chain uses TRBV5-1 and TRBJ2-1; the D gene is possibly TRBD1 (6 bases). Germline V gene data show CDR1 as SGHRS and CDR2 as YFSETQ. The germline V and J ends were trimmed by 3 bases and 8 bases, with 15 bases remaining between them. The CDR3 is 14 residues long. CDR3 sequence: CASSWGRDGDEQFF. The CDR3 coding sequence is TGCGCCAGCAGCTGGGGGCGTGACGGGGATGAGCAGTTCTTC.

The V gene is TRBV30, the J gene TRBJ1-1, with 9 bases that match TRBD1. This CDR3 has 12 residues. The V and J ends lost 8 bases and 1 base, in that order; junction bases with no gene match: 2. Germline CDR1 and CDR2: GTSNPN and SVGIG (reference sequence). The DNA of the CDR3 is TGTGCCGGGGACAGGGAGAACACTGAAGCTTTCTTT. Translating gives CAGDRENTEAFF.

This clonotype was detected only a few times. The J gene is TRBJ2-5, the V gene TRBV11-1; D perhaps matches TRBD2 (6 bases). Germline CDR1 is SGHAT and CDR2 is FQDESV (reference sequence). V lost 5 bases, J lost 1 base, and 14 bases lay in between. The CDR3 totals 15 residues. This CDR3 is CASSPWGDSQETQYF. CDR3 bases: TGTGCCAGCAGCCCCTGGGGGGACTCCCAAGAGACCCAGTACTTC.

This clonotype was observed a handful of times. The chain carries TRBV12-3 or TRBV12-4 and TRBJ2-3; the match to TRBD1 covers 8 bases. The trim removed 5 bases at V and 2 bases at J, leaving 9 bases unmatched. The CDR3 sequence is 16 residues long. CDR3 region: CASSIPQGALTDTQYF. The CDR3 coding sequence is TGTGCCAGCAGTATACCCCAGGGGGCCCTCACAGATACGCAGTATTTT.

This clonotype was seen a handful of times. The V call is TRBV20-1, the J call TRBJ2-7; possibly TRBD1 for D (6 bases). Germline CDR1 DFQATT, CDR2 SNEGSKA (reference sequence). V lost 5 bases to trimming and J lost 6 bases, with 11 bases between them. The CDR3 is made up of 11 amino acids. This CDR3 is CSAPQGLEQYF. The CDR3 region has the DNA TGCAGTGCTCCACAGGGTCTCGAGCAGTACTTC.

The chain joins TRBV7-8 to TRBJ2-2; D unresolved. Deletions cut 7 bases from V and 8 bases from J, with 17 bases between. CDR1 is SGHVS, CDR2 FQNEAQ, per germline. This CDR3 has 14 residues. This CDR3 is CASIPPLGSGELFF. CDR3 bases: TGTGCCAGCATCCCCCCTTTGGGTTCTGGGGAGCTGTTTTTT.